This record concerns one T cell receptor (beta chain) sequence. Antigen unknown. Both 60 Vbeta primers and 13 Jbeta primers went into the PCR. Repertoires were generated with immunoSEQ multiplex PCR, while TCRdb's copy carries only in-frame clones and drops some. The data show approximately 79,000 clones, over 75% seen once. These data come from a study of cytomegalovirus exposure and HLA in healthy donors. Notes on the study in general: In a later analysis, DRB1 alleles had the most associated TCRs; HLA-C alleles the fewest. Apart from CMV serostatus, no immune exposure information was available.

V shed 3 bases and J 3 bases; nucleotides not matched to a gene: 12. The CDR3 covers 17 residues. Germline lookup yields CDR1 SGHNT and CDR2 YYREEE (reference sequence). At sampling all donors were nominally healthy, likely with unrecorded immune exposures. The TCR originated in a boy between 10 and 17 years old in good health and CMV-seronegative. The specimen was PBMCs. This chain connects TRBV5-4 to TRBJ2-5; the match to TRBD2 covers 9 bases. The CDR3, as DNA: TGTGCCAGCAGCTCCATTCAGGGGCGGGAGGGAAAAGAGACCCAGTACTTC. Translation gives CASSSIQGREGKETQYF.